This TCR beta chain is drawn from a study of human CD4 T cells and Enterobacteriaceae (dated by TCRdb to 2020 to 2022). The ex vivo total memory CD4+ samples were sequenced at deep level, which gave a detection sensitivity of one cell in 200,000. The QIAamp DNA Micro Kit was used to extract genomic DNA from cell pellets, and spectrophotometry was used to check the quantity and purity of the genomic DNA. Amplification of TCR Vbeta CDR3 regions was performed with the immunoSEQ multiplex PCR assay. Sequencing of amplicons was performed on the Illumina HiSeq platform. The retrieved sequences were 87 nucleotides long and included the CDR3 region. Regarding the original processing steps: A clonotype was defined as a unique productive TCR Vbeta nucleotide sequence and was quantified by productive template frequency from ImmunoSEQ Analyzer V3.0. A threshold set at the top 5th percentile of each frequency-ranked repertoire was used to define expanded clonotypes. Repertoire overlap was computed as Chao-Jaccard with the R package fossil and visualized by nonmetric multidimensional scaling with the R package MASS. The source is immuneACCESS, and TCRdb retained only in-frame sequences with V and J called. Part of the clones is not carried over; for the studies checked, unresolved V genes explain less than half of this, and the remainder is unexplained. V and J calls and clone size are as listed in that table; D and trimming were resolved from the DNA. This sample holds 25,000 to 30,000 clones; roughly 80% were observed only once. In total, the top ten clones hold approximately 0.95% of the sample.

Memory CD4+ T cells, defined as all CD4+ cells other than CD45RA+CCR7+CD95- naive cells, were FACS-sorted on a FACSAria III to a purity of over 95%. Blood from healthy donors came from blood donation centers in Switzerland. Total CD4+ T cells and monocytes were enriched by positive selection with CD4 and CD14 magnetic microbeads. CD8+, CD14+, CD16+, CD56+, CD19+ and CD25-bright cells were excluded before sorting. In a couple of blood donors, total memory CD4+ T cells were sequenced directly ex vivo to assess in vivo expansion of bacteria-reactive clonotypes. Isolation of peripheral blood mononuclear cells from donor blood was performed with Ficoll-Paque Plus. As for this clone: No cognate antigen has been identified for it. No much larger clone is present one base from it, and per-base qualities are unavailable.

Results the study describes overall, beyond this receptor: Ex vivo, broadly cross-reactive clonotypes were observed to appear more expanded than specific clonotypes, with 11 of 19 and most of the roughly 30 being found within the top 5%. The reactivity of ex vivo clonotypes was inferred solely by matching the nucleotide sequences of those clonotypes to CFSE-low cultures from the same donors.

The V and J ends are trimmed by 8 bases and 7 bases, leaving 18 bases between them. The CDR3 contains 14 residues, cysteine and phenylalanine counted. Only the CDR3 DNA stays, 42 bases, in frame from base 1. CDR1 and CDR2 were assigned from the germline V gene as SGHRS and YFSETQ. The clonotype originates from a human donor in good health. Specimen: memory CD4+ T cells from blood. The cell subset or site label, as the study defines it: total memory CD4 T cells sorted directly ex vivo, unstimulated. The rearrangement joined TRBV5-1 to TRBJ1-4; no D gene can be assigned with confidence. The CDR3 loop reads CASGVGESGEKLFF. The DNA is TGCGCCAGTGGTGTAGGAGAAAGTGGTGAAAAACTGTTTTTT. Where the CDR3 stops, the reference TRBV5-1 and TRBJ1-4 genes take over; the full variable domain is KAGVTQTPRYLIKTRGQQVTLSCSPISGHRSVSWYQQTPGQGLQFLFEYFSETQRNKGNFPGRFSGRQFSNSRSEMNVSTLELGDSALYLCASGVGESGEKLFFGSGTQLSVL.